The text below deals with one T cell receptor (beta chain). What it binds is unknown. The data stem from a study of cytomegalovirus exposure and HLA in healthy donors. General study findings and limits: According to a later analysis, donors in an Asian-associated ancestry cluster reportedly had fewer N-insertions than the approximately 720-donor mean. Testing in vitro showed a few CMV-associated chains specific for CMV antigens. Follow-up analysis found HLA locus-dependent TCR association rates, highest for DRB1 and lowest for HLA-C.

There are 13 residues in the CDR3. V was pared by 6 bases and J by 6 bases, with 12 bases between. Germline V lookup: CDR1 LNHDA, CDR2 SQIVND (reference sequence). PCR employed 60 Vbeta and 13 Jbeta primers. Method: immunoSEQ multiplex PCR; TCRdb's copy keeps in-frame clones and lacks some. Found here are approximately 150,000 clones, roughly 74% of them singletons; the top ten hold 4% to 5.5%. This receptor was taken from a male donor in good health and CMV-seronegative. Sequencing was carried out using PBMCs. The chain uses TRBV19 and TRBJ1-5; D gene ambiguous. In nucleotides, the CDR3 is TGTGCCAGTAGATATGGGCTCGGTCAGCCCCAGCATTTT. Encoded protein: CASRYGLGQPQHF.